The clone carrying this T cell receptor (beta chain) turned up a few times. TCRdb reanalysed the RT-PCR reads using MiXCR and keeps one entry per CDR3 protein. The table records more than 550,000 distinct CDR3 sequences, about 10% of them present only once. These data originate in a study of response to subunit inactivated influenza vaccine. Germline CDR1 is SGHRS and CDR2 is YFSETQ. This CDR3 spans 18 amino acids. V lost 0 bases, J lost 3 bases, and 19 bases lay in between. The sequenced sample was PBMCs from blood, obtained on the day of vaccination. The chain couples TRBV5-1 to TRBJ2-1; D perhaps matches TRBD1 (6 bases). The TCR sequence derives from a man aged 50 to 60 who received an inactivated influenza vaccine. CDR3 residues: CASSLVPLSQGRYNEQFF. The CDR3 DNA is TGCGCCAGCAGCTTGGTTCCGTTGTCCCAGGGGCGCTACAATGAGCAGTTCTTC.